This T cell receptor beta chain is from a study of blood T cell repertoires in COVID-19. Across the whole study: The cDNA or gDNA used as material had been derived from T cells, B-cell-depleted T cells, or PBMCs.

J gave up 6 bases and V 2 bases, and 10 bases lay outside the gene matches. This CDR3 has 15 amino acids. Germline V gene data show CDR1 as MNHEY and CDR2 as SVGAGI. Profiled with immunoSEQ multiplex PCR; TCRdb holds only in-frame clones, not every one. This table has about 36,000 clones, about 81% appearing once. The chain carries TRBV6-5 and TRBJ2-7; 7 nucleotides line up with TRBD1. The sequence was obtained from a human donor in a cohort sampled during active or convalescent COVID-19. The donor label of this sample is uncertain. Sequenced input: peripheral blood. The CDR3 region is CASSYPQGNEGEQYF. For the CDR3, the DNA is TGTGCCAGCAGTTACCCACAGGGGAACGAGGGCGAGCAGTACTTC.